This T cell receptor (beta chain) came from a study of cytomegalovirus exposure and HLA in healthy donors. This clone was detected only once. The PCR ran on 60 Vbeta and 13 Jbeta primers. Data came from immunoSEQ multiplex PCR; TCRdb stores just in-frame clones and leaves some out. Altogether 150,000 to 200,000 clones are present, more than 70% being singletons, with the ten largest covering around 7.7%. This CDR3 is built from 13 residues. CDR1 and CDR2 (germline): SEHNR, FQNEAQ (reference sequence). Trimming removed 7 bases from V and 1 base from J; junction bases left unmatched: 3. This sequence originates from a woman aged 40 to 55 in good health and CMV-seropositive. The sequenced material came from PBMCs. The gene calls are TRBV7-9 and TRBJ1-1, with 7 positions matching TRBD1. The CDR3 DNA reads as TGTGCCAGCACCCGACAGGGGAACACTGAAGCTTTCTTT. Translating it yields CASTRQGNTEAFF. Supplemented by reference TRBV7-9 and TRBJ1-1, the full variable domain reads DTGVSQNPRHKITKRGQNVTFRCDPISEHNRLYWYRQTLGQGPEFLTYFQNEAQLEKSRLLSDRFSAERPKGSFSTLEIQRTEQGDSAMYLCASTRQGNTEAFFGQGTRLTVV.